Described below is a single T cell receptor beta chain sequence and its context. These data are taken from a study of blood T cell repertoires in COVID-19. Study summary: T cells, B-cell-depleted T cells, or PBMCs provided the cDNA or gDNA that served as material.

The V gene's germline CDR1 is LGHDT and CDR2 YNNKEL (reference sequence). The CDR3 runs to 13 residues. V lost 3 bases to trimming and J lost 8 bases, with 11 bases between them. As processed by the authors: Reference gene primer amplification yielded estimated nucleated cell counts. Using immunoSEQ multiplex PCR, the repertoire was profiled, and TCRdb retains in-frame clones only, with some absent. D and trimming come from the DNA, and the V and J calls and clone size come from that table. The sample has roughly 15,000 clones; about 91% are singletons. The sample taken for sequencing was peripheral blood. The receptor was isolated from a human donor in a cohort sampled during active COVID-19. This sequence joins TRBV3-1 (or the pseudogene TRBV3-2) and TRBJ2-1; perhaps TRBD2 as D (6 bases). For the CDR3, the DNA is TGTGCCAGCAGCCAGCATCTAGCGTATGAGCAGTTCTTC. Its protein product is CASSQHLAYEQFF.